These T cell receptor beta chains were read from a single sample in a study of cytomegalovirus exposure and HLA in healthy donors. Assay used: immunoSEQ multiplex PCR; TCRdb lists only in-frame clones, some missing. The sample shows about 200,000 clones, about 79% of them seen only once. Sequencing input: PBMCs. Every receptor here comes from a boy aged 2 to 10 in good health and CMV-seronegative. CDR3s include the opening cysteine and the closing phenylalanine or tryptophan. The order of the fields is D gene, V gene, J gene, clone size, CDR3 protein, CDR3 DNA. D genes are given only for firm matches. Size is omitted from some rows. Given values are once, few, many or a class for expanded clones.

d_call: NA; v_call: TRBV7-2; j_call: TRBJ1-2; clone_size: NA; cdr3_aa: CASSLPPRGYTF; cdr3_nt: TGTGCCAGCAGCTTACCCCCTAGGGGCTACACCTTC
d_call: NA; v_call: TRBV9; j_call: TRBJ1-4; clone_size: NA; cdr3_aa: CASSEGGRSEKLFF; cdr3_nt: TGTGCCAGCAGCGAGGGGGGGAGGAGTGAAAAACTGTTTTTT
d_call: NA; v_call: TRBV19; j_call: TRBJ1-3; clone_size: NA; cdr3_aa: CATSATGNTIYF; cdr3_nt: TGTGCCACCTCCGCGACTGGAAACACCATATATTTT
d_call: TRBD2; v_call: TRBV5-1; j_call: TRBJ2-1; clone_size: NA; cdr3_aa: CASSFVAGGRDEQFF; cdr3_nt: TGCGCCAGCAGCTTTGTAGCGGGGGGGCGAGATGAGCAGTTCTTC
d_call: TRBD2; v_call: TRBV5-4; j_call: TRBJ2-7; clone_size: once; cdr3_aa: CASSFGGTAAYSYEQYF; cdr3_nt: TGTGCCAGCAGCTTCGGGGGGACGGCCGCATACTCCTACGAGCAGTACTTC
d_call: NA; v_call: TRBV18; j_call: TRBJ2-1; clone_size: few; cdr3_aa: CASSPQEKTYNEQFF; cdr3_nt: TGTGCCAGCTCACCACAGGAGAAGACCTACAATGAGCAGTTCTTC
d_call: TRBD1; v_call: TRBV5-4; j_call: TRBJ1-1; clone_size: NA; cdr3_aa: CASSLITGAGEAFF; cdr3_nt: TGTGCCAGCAGCTTGATTACAGGGGCGGGTGAAGCTTTCTTT
d_call: TRBD1; v_call: TRBV11-2; j_call: TRBJ1-2; clone_size: NA; cdr3_aa: CASSFHLGQGAGRYGYTF; cdr3_nt: TGTGCCAGCAGCTTCCATTTGGGACAGGGGGCAGGTAGGTATGGCTACACCTTC
d_call: NA; v_call: TRBV7-8; j_call: TRBJ2-2; clone_size: NA; cdr3_aa: CASSSSRDPRTGELFF; cdr3_nt: TGTGCCAGCAGCAGCAGCAGGGATCCTAGGACCGGGGAGCTGTTTTTT
d_call: NA; v_call: TRBV4-1; j_call: TRBJ1-5; clone_size: NA; cdr3_aa: CASSQGSMTEVGGVDSNQPQHF; cdr3_nt: TGCGCCAGCAGCCAAGGCTCTATGACCGAGGTTGGAGGGGTGGATAGCAATCAGCCCCAGCATTTT
d_call: NA; v_call: TRBV27; j_call: TRBJ2-7; clone_size: NA; cdr3_aa: CASSLYSGYEQYF; cdr3_nt: TGTGCCAGCAGCTTATACTCCGGGTACGAGCAGTACTTC
d_call: TRBD1; v_call: TRBV19; j_call: TRBJ2-3; clone_size: NA; cdr3_aa: CASGTGGTDTQYF; cdr3_nt: TGTGCCAGTGGGACAGGGGGCACAGATACGCAGTATTTT
d_call: NA; v_call: TRBV7-2; j_call: TRBJ1-3; clone_size: NA; cdr3_aa: CASSSQTGISGNTIYF; cdr3_nt: TGTGCCAGCAGCTCTCAGACAGGCATCTCTGGAAACACCATATATTTT
d_call: TRBD2; v_call: TRBV7-6; j_call: TRBJ2-7; clone_size: once; cdr3_aa: CASSPRTSKYEQYF; cdr3_nt: TGTGCCAGCAGCCCGCGGACTAGTAAATACGAGCAGTACTTC
d_call: TRBD1; v_call: TRBV27; j_call: TRBJ1-2; clone_size: NA; cdr3_aa: CASRGTGDRARGYTF; cdr3_nt: TGTGCCAGCAGAGGGACAGGGGATCGGGCTAGAGGCTACACCTTC
d_call: TRBD2; v_call: TRBV4-1; j_call: TRBJ2-3; clone_size: NA; cdr3_aa: CASSQRASGGQDTQYF; cdr3_nt: TGCGCCAGCAGCCAGAGGGCTAGCGGGGGACAAGATACGCAGTATTTT
d_call: TRBD1; v_call: TRBV11-1; j_call: TRBJ1-4; clone_size: NA; cdr3_aa: CASSPRQGAETNEKLFF; cdr3_nt: TGTGCCAGCAGCCCACGACAGGGGGCAGAAACTAATGAAAAACTGTTTTTT
d_call: NA; v_call: TRBV11-2; j_call: TRBJ2-7; clone_size: NA; cdr3_aa: CASSHAIYEQYF; cdr3_nt: TGTGCCAGCAGCCACGCGATCTACGAGCAGTACTTC
d_call: NA; v_call: TRBV5-1; j_call: TRBJ1-2; clone_size: NA; cdr3_aa: CASSRGHNYGYTF; cdr3_nt: TGCGCCAGCAGCCGCGGGCATAACTATGGCTACACCTTC
d_call: NA; v_call: TRBV4-1; j_call: TRBJ1-2; clone_size: NA; cdr3_aa: CASSQDLPQGANYGYTF; cdr3_nt: TGCGCCAGCAGCCAAGATCTTCCCCAGGGTGCTAACTATGGCTACACCTTC
d_call: TRBD2; v_call: TRBV2; j_call: TRBJ2-3; clone_size: few; cdr3_aa: CASILVVAGGEDTQYF; cdr3_nt: TGTGCCAGCATACTAGTCGTGGCGGGGGGGGAAGATACGCAGTATTTT
d_call: NA; v_call: TRBV7-2; j_call: TRBJ1-2; clone_size: NA; cdr3_aa: CASSSQTSGGYTF; cdr3_nt: TGTGCCAGCAGCTCTCAGACTAGTGGTGGCTACACCTTC
d_call: NA; v_call: TRBV4-2; j_call: TRBJ1-2; clone_size: NA; cdr3_aa: CASSLNLRGADYGYTF; cdr3_nt: TGTGCCAGCAGCCTAAACCTTCGGGGGGCGGACTATGGCTACACCTTC
d_call: NA; v_call: TRBV5-4; j_call: TRBJ1-2; clone_size: NA; cdr3_aa: CASSLARASYGYTF; cdr3_nt: TGTGCCAGCAGCTTGGCCAGGGCCTCCTATGGCTACACCTTC
d_call: TRBD1; v_call: TRBV10-3; j_call: TRBJ2-7; clone_size: NA; cdr3_aa: CAISESSPGDRSYEQYF; cdr3_nt: TGTGCCATCAGTGAGTCGAGTCCAGGGGACAGATCCTACGAGCAGTACTTC
d_call: NA; v_call: TRBV10-3; j_call: TRBJ2-3; clone_size: NA; cdr3_aa: CAISDRTDTQYF; cdr3_nt: TGTGCCATCAGTGACAGAACAGATACGCAGTATTTT
d_call: TRBD2; v_call: TRBV13; j_call: TRBJ2-4; clone_size: NA; cdr3_aa: CASSSLAGGPDIQYF; cdr3_nt: TGTGCCAGCAGCTCATTAGCGGGGGGGCCAGACATTCAGTACTTC
d_call: NA; v_call: TRBV6-5; j_call: TRBJ2-7; clone_size: NA; cdr3_aa: CASSQGMPYEQYF; cdr3_nt: TGTGCCAGCAGCCAGGGTATGCCCTACGAGCAGTACTTC
d_call: TRBD2; v_call: TRBV7-6; j_call: TRBJ2-3; clone_size: NA; cdr3_aa: CASSGLGITDTQYF; cdr3_nt: TGTGCCAGCAGCGGACTAGGGATCACAGATACGCAGTATTTT
d_call: NA; v_call: TRBV18; j_call: TRBJ2-3; clone_size: few; cdr3_aa: CASSPRISLYTDTQYF; cdr3_nt: TGTGCCAGCTCACCCCGGATTAGCCTGTACACAGATACGCAGTATTTT
d_call: NA; v_call: TRBV7-9; j_call: TRBJ1-3; clone_size: NA; cdr3_aa: CASSPFGQFLGGNTIYF; cdr3_nt: TGTGCCAGCAGCCCCTTCGGACAGTTCCTGGGTGGAAACACCATATATTTT
d_call: NA; v_call: TRBV7-8; j_call: TRBJ2-5; clone_size: NA; cdr3_aa: CASSQSVETQYF; cdr3_nt: TGTGCCAGCAGCCAGTCTGTAGAGACCCAGTACTTC
d_call: TRBD1; v_call: TRBV7-2; j_call: TRBJ1-3; clone_size: NA; cdr3_aa: CASSFGTGASGNTIYF; cdr3_nt: TGTGCCAGCAGCTTTGGGACAGGGGCATCTGGAAACACCATATATTTT
d_call: NA; v_call: TRBV10-1; j_call: TRBJ2-5; clone_size: few; cdr3_aa: CASSYRVGAGGAETQYF; cdr3_nt: TGCGCCAGCAGCTATAGGGTAGGGGCCGGGGGTGCGGAGACCCAGTACTTC
d_call: TRBD1; v_call: TRBV19; j_call: TRBJ2-3; clone_size: NA; cdr3_aa: CASPGQGPDTQYF; cdr3_nt: TGTGCCAGCCCGGGACAGGGCCCAGATACGCAGTATTTT
d_call: TRBD2; v_call: TRBV10-3; j_call: TRBJ2-3; clone_size: NA; cdr3_aa: CAIGPGAGGPYTQYF; cdr3_nt: TGTGCCATCGGGCCGGGGGCGGGGGGGCCGTATACGCAGTATTTT
d_call: TRBD2; v_call: TRBV6-6; j_call: TRBJ2-7; clone_size: NA; cdr3_aa: CASSDSGTGGYEQYF; cdr3_nt: TGTGCCAGCAGTGACTCCGGGACGGGGGGCTACGAGCAGTACTTC
d_call: NA; v_call: TRBV7-9; j_call: TRBJ2-3; clone_size: NA; cdr3_aa: CASSRADTQYF; cdr3_nt: TGTGCCAGCAGCCGCGCAGATACGCAGTATTTT
d_call: TRBD1; v_call: TRBV5-8; j_call: TRBJ2-7; clone_size: NA; cdr3_aa: CASSLGAGTGADEQYF; cdr3_nt: TGTGCCAGCAGCTTGGGGGCCGGGACAGGGGCCGACGAGCAGTACTTC
d_call: NA; v_call: TRBV5-1; j_call: TRBJ1-4; clone_size: NA; cdr3_aa: CASSMGGDEKLFF; cdr3_nt: TGCGCCAGCAGCATGGGGGGGGATGAAAAACTGTTTTTT
d_call: TRBD1; v_call: TRBV7-8; j_call: TRBJ1-4; clone_size: NA; cdr3_aa: CASSLGGQGHKKLFF; cdr3_nt: TGTGCCAGCAGCTTAGGTGGACAGGGGCACAAAAAACTGTTTTTT
d_call: TRBD1; v_call: TRBV4-1; j_call: TRBJ1-2; clone_size: NA; cdr3_aa: CASSPDRVGYTF; cdr3_nt: TGCGCCAGCAGCCCGGACAGGGTGGGATACACCTTC
d_call: TRBD2; v_call: TRBV4-2; j_call: TRBJ2-7; clone_size: NA; cdr3_aa: CASSQDLRTRYEQYF; cdr3_nt: TGTGCCAGCAGCCAAGATTTGAGGACTAGGTACGAGCAGTACTTC
d_call: TRBD2; v_call: TRBV11-2; j_call: TRBJ2-7; clone_size: once; cdr3_aa: CASSFLAGLSYEQYF; cdr3_nt: TGTGCCAGCAGCTTTTTAGCGGGGCTCTCCTACGAGCAGTACTTC
d_call: NA; v_call: TRBV10-3; j_call: TRBJ2-7; clone_size: NA; cdr3_aa: CAISSGSAREQYF; cdr3_nt: TGTGCCATCAGCTCCGGGTCTGCTCGGGAGCAGTACTTC
d_call: NA; v_call: TRBV9; j_call: TRBJ2-1; clone_size: NA; cdr3_aa: CASSVGATSSYNEQFF; cdr3_nt: TGTGCCAGCAGCGTAGGGGCGACGAGCTCCTACAATGAGCAGTTCTTC
d_call: NA; v_call: TRBV21-1; j_call: TRBJ1-5; clone_size: NA; cdr3_aa: CASSKGYRRTNQPQHF; cdr3_nt: TGTGCCAGCAGCAAAGGCTATCGACGGACTAATCAGCCCCAGCATTTT
d_call: NA; v_call: TRBV2; j_call: TRBJ1-2; clone_size: NA; cdr3_aa: CASSIQGTGYTF; cdr3_nt: TGTGCCAGCAGTATACAGGGCACGGGCTACACCTTC
d_call: NA; v_call: TRBV2; j_call: TRBJ2-5; clone_size: NA; cdr3_aa: CASSPRDFEETQYF; cdr3_nt: TGTGCCAGCAGTCCCCGGGACTTTGAAGAGACCCAGTACTTC
d_call: TRBD2; v_call: TRBV7-2; j_call: TRBJ2-3; clone_size: NA; cdr3_aa: CASSFAAGGWDTQYF; cdr3_nt: TGTGCCAGCAGCTTCGCAGCGGGGGGGTGGGATACGCAGTATTTT
d_call: NA; v_call: TRBV6-4; j_call: TRBJ2-7; clone_size: NA; cdr3_aa: CASSEGQGGEQYF; cdr3_nt: TGTGCCAGCAGTGAAGGGCAGGGAGGCGAGCAGTACTTC
d_call: NA; v_call: TRBV7-9; j_call: TRBJ1-2; clone_size: NA; cdr3_aa: CSSSLGQGTYGYTF; cdr3_nt: TGTTCCAGCAGCTTAGGGCAGGGAACCTATGGCTACACCTTC
d_call: TRBD2; v_call: TRBV5-4; j_call: TRBJ2-5; clone_size: once; cdr3_aa: CASSFPGGKETQYF; cdr3_nt: TGTGCCAGCAGCTTTCCGGGGGGGAAAGAGACCCAGTACTTC
d_call: NA; v_call: TRBV5-1; j_call: TRBJ2-7; clone_size: once; cdr3_aa: CASSLRSGGDEQYF; cdr3_nt: TGCGCCAGCAGCTTGCGGAGCGGCGGGGACGAGCAGTACTTC